Below, one T cell receptor (beta chain) is given with its context. Its antigen is undetermined. This sample was included in a study of tumor and adjacent non-tumor tissue in lung cancer. Findings and caveats of the study: Tumor repertoires had a smaller top 100 clone share than normal lung.

Three rounds of nested PCR, following a modified ARM-PCR protocol, produced the TCRbeta library. One entry per CDR3 protein, called by TCRdb with MiXCR from the multiplex PCR reads. The data contain around 210,000 distinct CDR3 sequences, 71% of them singletons. No cell sorting was done before RNA was extracted from the tissue. Trimming removed 6 bases from V and 5 bases from J, with 14 bases in between. CDR1 MNHEY and CDR2 SVGEGT come from the germline V gene. The CDR3 loop spans 14 amino acids. The clonotype originates from a man in his sixties with non-small cell lung cancer. The genes are TRBV6-2 or TRBV6-3 and TRBJ1-5; TRBD1 might be the D (5 bases). The material sequenced was lung tumor tissue. The CDR3 loop is CASRVAGTHQPQHF. The CDR3 DNA follows: TGTGCCAGCAGAGTTGCAGGGACCCATCAGCCCCAGCATTTT.